This T cell receptor (beta chain) was captured by sequencing in a study of early T cells in non-severe SARS-CoV-2 infection. TCRdb re-called the 5' RACE reads with MiXCR, one entry per CDR3 protein. The data hold some 91,000 distinct CDR3 sequences, with 15% observed a single time. The CDR3 runs 13 residues. Germline values: CDR1 DFQATT, CDR2 SNEGSKA (reference sequence). With 3 bases removed from V and 3 bases from J, the gap between germline ends came to 12 bases. Sequenced input: whole blood. The chain is built from TRBV20-1 and TRBJ2-7, with D perhaps matching TRBD2 (5 bases). The receptor was isolated from an adult who was a healthcare worker with PCR-confirmed SARS-CoV-2 infection or an uninfected control (not recorded which). This CDR3 reads CSASPTSIYEQYF. The CDR3 bases are TGCAGTGCTAGTCCAACTAGTATCTACGAGCAGTACTTC.